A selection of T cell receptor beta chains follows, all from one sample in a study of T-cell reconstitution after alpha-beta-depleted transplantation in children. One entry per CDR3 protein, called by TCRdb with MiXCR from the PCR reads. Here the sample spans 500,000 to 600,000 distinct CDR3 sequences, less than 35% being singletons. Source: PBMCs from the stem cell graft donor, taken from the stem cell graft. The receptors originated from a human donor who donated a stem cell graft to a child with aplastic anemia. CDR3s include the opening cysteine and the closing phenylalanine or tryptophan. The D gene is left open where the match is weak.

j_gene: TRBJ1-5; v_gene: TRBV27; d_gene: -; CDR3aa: CASSLAHSNQPQHF
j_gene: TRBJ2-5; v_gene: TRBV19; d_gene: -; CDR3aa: CASSSSGQETQYF
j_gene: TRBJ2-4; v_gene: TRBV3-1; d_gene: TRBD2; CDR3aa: CASSPRGGGKNIQYF
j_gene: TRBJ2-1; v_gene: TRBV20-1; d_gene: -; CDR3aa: CSAPTGRTDNEQFF
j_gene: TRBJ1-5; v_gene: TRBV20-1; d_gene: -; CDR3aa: CSAGGGNQPQHF
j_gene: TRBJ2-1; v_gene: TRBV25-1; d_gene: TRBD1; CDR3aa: CASSGPDRAPYNEQFF
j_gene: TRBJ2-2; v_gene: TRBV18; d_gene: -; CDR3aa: CASSPLQQTGELFF
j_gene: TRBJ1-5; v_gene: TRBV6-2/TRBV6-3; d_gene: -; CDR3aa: CASSNPAKGENQPQHF
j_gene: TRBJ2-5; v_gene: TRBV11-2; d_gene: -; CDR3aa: CASSLGYGASGYQETQYF
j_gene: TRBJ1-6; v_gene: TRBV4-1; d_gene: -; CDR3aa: CASTQGNNSPLHF
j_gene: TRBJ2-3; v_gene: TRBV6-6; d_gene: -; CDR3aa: CASRDREGDTQYF
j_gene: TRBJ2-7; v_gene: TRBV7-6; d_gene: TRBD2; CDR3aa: CASSSSSGASYEQYF
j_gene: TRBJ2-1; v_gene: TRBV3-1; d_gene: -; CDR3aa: CASSQDRALGGLSYNEQFF
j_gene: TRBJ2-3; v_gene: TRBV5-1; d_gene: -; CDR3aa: CASSGGRITDTQYF
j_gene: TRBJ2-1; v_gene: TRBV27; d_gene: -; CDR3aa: CASSLSGYEQFF
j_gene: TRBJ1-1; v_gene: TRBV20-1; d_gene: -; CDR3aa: CSAPEGRSEAFF
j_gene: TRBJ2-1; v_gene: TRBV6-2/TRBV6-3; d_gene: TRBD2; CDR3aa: CASSYERGVYNEQFF
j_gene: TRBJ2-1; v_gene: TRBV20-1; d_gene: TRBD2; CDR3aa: CSASRSGDANEQFF
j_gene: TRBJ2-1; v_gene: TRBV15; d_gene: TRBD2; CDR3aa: CATSRDPTSVDNEQFF
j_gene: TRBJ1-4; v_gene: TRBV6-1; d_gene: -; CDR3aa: CASRMGWADSIEKLFF
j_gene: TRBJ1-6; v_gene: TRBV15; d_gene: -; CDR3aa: CATSPVAGWTASLHF
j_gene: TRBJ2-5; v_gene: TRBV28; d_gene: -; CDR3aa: CASSPRDSPTETQYF
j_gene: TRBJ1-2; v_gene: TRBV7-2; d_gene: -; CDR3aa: CASSINLQNPNGYTF
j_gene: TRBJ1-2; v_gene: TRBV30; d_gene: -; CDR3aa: CAWAQSNYGYTF
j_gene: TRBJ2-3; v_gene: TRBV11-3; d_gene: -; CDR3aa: CASSLEARGSSTDTQYF
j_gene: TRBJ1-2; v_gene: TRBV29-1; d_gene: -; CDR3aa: CSVGQGLYGYTF
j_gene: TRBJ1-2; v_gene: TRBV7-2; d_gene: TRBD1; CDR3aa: CASSSGQARGYGYTF
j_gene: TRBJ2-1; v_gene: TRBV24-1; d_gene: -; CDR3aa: CATSDPLSSERAHNEQFF
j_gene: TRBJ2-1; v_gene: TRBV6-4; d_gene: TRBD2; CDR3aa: CASSEFFREESSYNEQFF
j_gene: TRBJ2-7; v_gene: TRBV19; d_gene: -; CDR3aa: CASSIKARGDEQYF
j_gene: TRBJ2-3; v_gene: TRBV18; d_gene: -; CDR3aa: CASSSAPRSTDTQYF
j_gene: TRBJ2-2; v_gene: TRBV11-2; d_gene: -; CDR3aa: CASSFGPDTGELFF
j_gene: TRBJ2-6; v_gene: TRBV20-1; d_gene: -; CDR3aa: CSARSSRSSGANVLTF
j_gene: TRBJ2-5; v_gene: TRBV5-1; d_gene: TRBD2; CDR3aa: CASSLGLAGGSQETQYF
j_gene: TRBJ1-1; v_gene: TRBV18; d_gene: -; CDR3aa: CASSPQTNTEAFF
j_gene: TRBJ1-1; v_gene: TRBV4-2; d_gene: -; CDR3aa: CASSQELIGRNTEAFF
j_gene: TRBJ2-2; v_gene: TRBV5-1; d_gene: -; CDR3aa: CASSISGHYTGELFF
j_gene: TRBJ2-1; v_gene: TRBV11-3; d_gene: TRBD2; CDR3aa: CASSKGLAGGGYNEQFF
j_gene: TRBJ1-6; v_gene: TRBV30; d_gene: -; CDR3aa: CAWRVPDTDNSPLHF
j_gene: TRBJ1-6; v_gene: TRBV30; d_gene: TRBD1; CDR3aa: CAWSRQISYGTAHNSPLHF
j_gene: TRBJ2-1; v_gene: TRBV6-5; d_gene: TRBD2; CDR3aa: CASSYSLAGDLNEQFF
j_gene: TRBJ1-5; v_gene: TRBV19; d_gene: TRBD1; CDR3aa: CASSTDRINQPQHF
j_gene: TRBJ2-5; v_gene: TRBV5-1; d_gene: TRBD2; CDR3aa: CASTGLAGVGETQYF
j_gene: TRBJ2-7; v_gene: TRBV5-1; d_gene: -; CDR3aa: CASRRDNNGEQYF
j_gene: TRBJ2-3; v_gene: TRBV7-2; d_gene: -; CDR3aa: CASSSIFDTDTQYF
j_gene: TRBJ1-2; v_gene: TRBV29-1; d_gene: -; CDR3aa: CSVEDGREFGYTF
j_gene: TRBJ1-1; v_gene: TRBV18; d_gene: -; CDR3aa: CAASHTQGGTEAFF
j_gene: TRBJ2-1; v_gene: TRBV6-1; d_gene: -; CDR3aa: CASRGTVSSYNEQFF
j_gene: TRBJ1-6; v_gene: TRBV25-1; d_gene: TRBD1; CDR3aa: CASGQGSSYNSPLHF
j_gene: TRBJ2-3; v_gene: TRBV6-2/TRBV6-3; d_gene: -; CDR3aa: CASRPTGTHTQCF
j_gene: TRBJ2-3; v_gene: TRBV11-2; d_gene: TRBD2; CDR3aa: CASSLGVGTSERGHTDTQYF
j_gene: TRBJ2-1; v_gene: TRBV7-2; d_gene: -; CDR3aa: CASSTDGSSYNEQFF
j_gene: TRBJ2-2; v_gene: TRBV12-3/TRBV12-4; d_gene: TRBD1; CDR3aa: CASSSGQGEFVEELFF
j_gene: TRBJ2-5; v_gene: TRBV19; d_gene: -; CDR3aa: CASSIRAGKETQYF
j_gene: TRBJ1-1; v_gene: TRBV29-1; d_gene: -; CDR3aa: CSVVVRAIMNTEAFF
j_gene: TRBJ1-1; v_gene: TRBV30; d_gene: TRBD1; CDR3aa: CACMWGQGKWAFF
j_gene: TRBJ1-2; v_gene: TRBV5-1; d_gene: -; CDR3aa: CASSLSIGPSGGYTF
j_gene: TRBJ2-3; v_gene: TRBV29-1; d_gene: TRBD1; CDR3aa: CSVVDRGDTQYF
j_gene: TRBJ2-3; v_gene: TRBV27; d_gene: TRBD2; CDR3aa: CASTLSGDGLLYF
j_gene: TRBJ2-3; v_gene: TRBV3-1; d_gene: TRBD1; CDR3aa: CASSQDETGDDADTQYF